This T cell receptor beta chain was documented in a study of T cell repertoires in cytomegalovirus infection. On the study more broadly: Researchers turned to recently identified HLA-C-restricted CMV epitopes as well as well-studied HLA-B-restricted ones. Indications of both CMV infection and matching HLA type were provided by public TCR beta signatures.

Whole-study results and caveats: The ex vivo response was dominated by HLA-C-restricted CMV-specific TCR beta clonotypes.

The germline V gene encodes CDR1 MNHEY and CDR2 SVGAGI. This CDR3 spans 16 amino acids. The junction had 11 bases not matched to a gene; V was cut back by 4 bases and J by 6 bases. In the case of this clonotype: Its antigen remains unidentified.

TCRdb redid the calling of the reads with MiXCR, one entry per CDR3 protein. The sample shows 450,000 to 600,000 distinct CDR3 sequences, roughly a third of them seen only once. The rearrangement links TRBV6-5 to TRBJ2-5; 10 bases are a match to TRBD2. Sequences were derived from cultured PBMCs, sampled from culture after CMV antigen stimulation. This receptor was taken from a human donor in good health (CMV status not recorded). Some clones in this sample may be carry-over from other donors' samples. The CDR3 bases are TGTGCCAGCAGTTTAGCGGGAGGAGGGATAGGTCAGACCCAGTACTTC. Translated: CASSLAGGGIGQTQYF.